This T cell receptor (beta chain) was recovered during a study of T cells after posttransplantation cyclophosphamide. V lost 7 bases and J 1 base, leaving 8 bases between the germline ends. CDR3 length: 13 residues. Germline loops: CDR1 SNHLY, CDR2 FYNNEI. A note on this clone: The antigen is unknown.

Method: immunoSEQ multiplex PCR; TCRdb's copy keeps in-frame clones and lacks some. The sample holds 30,000 to 40,000 clones, about 90% seen once. Findings and limits, study-wide: Tissue-infiltrating T cells from skin or gut overlapped little with blood T cells. Later post-transplant blood repertoires were often dominated by donor CD8+ memory clones.

Sequencing input: PBMCs. The sequence was obtained from a woman in her 40s with a blood cancer, CMV-positive, and with a related stem cell donor. The rearrangement uses TRBV2 and TRBJ1-3; tentatively, D is TRBD1 (5 bases). CDR3 sequence: CASKRGSGNTIYF. In DNA form, the CDR3 reads TGTGCCAGCAAAAGGGGTTCTGGAAACACCATATATTTT.